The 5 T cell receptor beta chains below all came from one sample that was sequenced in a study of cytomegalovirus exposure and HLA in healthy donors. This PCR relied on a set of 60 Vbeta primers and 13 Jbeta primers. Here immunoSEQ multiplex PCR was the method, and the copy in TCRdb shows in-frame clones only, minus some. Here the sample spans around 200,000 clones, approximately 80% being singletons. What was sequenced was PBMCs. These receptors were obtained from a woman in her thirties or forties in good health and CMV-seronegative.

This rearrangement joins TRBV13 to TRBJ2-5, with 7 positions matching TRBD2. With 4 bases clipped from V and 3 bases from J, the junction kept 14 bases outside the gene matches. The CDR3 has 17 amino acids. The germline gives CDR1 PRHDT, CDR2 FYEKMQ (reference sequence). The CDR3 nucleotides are TGTGCCAGCAGCTCGACCACCGCTAGCGGTCCAGAAGAGACCCAGTACTTC. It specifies CASSSTTASGPEETQYF.

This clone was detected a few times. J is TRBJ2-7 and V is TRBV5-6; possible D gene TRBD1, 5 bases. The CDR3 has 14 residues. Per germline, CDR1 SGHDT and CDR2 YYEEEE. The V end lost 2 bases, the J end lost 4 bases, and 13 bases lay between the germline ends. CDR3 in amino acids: CASSFQGALYEQYF. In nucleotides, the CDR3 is TGTGCCAGCAGCTTCCAAGGGGCCCTTTACGAGCAGTACTTC.

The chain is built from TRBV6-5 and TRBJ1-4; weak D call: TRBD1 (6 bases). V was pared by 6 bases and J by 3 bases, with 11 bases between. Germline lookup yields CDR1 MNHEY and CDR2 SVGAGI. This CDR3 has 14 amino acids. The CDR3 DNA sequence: TGTGCCAGCAGCATGGGGGGGCCTAATGAAAAACTGTTTTTT. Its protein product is CASSMGGPNEKLFF.

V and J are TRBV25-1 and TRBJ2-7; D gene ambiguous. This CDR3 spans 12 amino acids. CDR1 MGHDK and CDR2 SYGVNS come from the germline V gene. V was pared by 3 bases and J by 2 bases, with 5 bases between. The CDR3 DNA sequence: TGTGCCAGCAGTGACCCCGCCTACGAGCAGTACTTC. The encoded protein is CASSDPAYEQYF.

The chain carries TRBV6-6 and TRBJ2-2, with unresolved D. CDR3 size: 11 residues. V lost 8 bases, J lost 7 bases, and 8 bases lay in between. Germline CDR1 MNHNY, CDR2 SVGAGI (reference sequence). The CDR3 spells CASANVGELFF. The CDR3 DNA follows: TGTGCCAGCGCGAATGTCGGGGAGCTGTTTTTT.